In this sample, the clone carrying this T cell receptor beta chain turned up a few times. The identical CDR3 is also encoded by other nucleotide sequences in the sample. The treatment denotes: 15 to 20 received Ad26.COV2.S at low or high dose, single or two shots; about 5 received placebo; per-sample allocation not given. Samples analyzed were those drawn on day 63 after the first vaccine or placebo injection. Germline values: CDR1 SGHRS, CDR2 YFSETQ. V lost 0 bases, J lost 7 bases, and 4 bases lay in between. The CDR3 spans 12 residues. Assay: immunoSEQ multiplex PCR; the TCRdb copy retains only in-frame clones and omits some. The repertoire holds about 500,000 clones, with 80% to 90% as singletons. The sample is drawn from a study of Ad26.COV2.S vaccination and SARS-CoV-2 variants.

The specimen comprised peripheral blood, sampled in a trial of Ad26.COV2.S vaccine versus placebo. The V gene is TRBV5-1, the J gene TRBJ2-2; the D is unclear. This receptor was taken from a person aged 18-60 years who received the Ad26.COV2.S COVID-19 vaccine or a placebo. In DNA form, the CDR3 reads TGCGCCAGCAGCTTGGGAAGCGGGGAGCTGTTTTTT. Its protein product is CASSLGSGELFF.